The 14 T cell receptor beta chains in this list originate from one sample, sequenced in a study of blood T cell repertoires in COVID-19. Assay: immunoSEQ multiplex PCR; the TCRdb copy retains only in-frame clones and omits some. The data contain approximately 160,000 clones, around 83% of them singletons. The sample consisted of PBMCs or T cells enriched from blood (not recorded which). The receptors shown here come from a woman between 50 and 59 years old in a cohort exposed to, infected with or recovered from COVID-19 (not recorded which).

The chain couples TRBV9 to TRBJ1-6; 8 nucleotides line up with TRBD1. The CDR3 is made up of 15 amino acids. Germline loops: CDR1 SGDLS, CDR2 YYNGEE. The junction had 3 bases not matched to a gene; V was cut back by 0 bases and J by 7 bases. For the CDR3, the DNA is TGTGCCAGCAGCGTAGTAGGGGACAGGAATTCACCCCTCCACTTT. Its protein product is CASSVVGDRNSPLHF.

The count of this clone is one. J is TRBJ1-1 and V is TRBV6-5, with D uncertain. The CDR3 is 13 residues long. Trimming took off 6 bases at V and 0 bases at J, with 8 bases between the two ends. Per germline, CDR1 MNHEY and CDR2 SVGAGI. DNA of the CDR3: TGTGCCAGCAGCGGGGTGATGAACACTGAAGCTTTCTTT. The encoded protein is CASSGVMNTEAFF.

The V gene is TRBV7-2, the J gene TRBJ2-1; tentatively, D is TRBD2 (6 bases). V gave up 5 bases and J gave up 4 bases, with 15 bases separating them. CDR3 length: 15 amino acids. CDR1 is SGHTA, CDR2 FQGNSA, per germline. The CDR3 protein is CASSPPARGYNEQFF. For the CDR3, the DNA is TGTGCCAGCAGCCCGCCAGCGCGGGGTTACAATGAGCAGTTCTTC.

V is TRBV7-8 and J is TRBJ2-1, with TRBD1 matching over 7 bases. Germline CDR1 is SGHVS and CDR2 is FQNEAQ. The CDR3 length is 15 residues. V was pared by 5 bases and J by 2 bases, with 6 bases of the junction left unmatched. CDR3 in DNA: TGTGCCAGCAGCCCCGGGACAGCGGCCTACAATGAGCAGTTCTTC. It is translated as CASSPGTAAYNEQFF.

The CDR3: CATSDADSYEQYF. The CDR3 DNA reads as TGTGCCACCAGTGATGCGGACAGCTACGAGCAGTACTTC. The J gene is TRBJ2-7, the V gene TRBV24-1; D is possibly TRBD1 (6 bases). Germline V gene lookup returns CDR1 KGHDR and CDR2 SFDVKD. With 3 bases removed from V and 3 bases from J, the gap between germline ends came to 8 bases. This CDR3 contains 13 residues.

This clone has a count of ten or more. This chain uses TRBV6-1 with TRBJ2-7; 9 nucleotides match TRBD2. CDR1 and CDR2 from the germline V gene are MNHNS and SASEGT. CDR3 length equals 15 residues. The V and J ends lost 1 base and 0 bases, in that order; junction bases with no gene match: 1. The CDR3, as DNA: TGTGCCAGCAGTGAAGGTAGCGGGAGCTCCTACGAGCAGTACTTC. As protein: CASSEGSGSSYEQYF.

The chain carries TRBV28 and TRBJ1-5, with 7 bases identical to TRBD1. Trimming at V came to 5 bases and at J to 16 bases, leaving 11 bases not matched to a gene. This CDR3 contains 12 residues. Germline V CDR1 and CDR2: MDHEN, SYDVKM. The CDR3 protein is CASSLLDRVTHF. DNA for the CDR3: TGTGCCAGCAGTCTACTCGACAGGGTGACACATTTT.

J is TRBJ2-5 and V is TRBV4-1; 8 bases align to TRBD2. Germline V CDR1 and CDR2: MGHRA, YSYEKL. V was pared by 3 bases and J by 0 bases, with 18 bases of the junction left unmatched. This CDR3 has 20 amino acids. The CDR3, as DNA: TGCGCCAGCAGCCAGACCTATGGAGATATTAGCGGGACCTACCAAGAGACCCAGTACTTC. Protein: CASSQTYGDISGTYQETQYF.

The genes are TRBV5-1 and TRBJ1-6, with TRBD1 as a possible D gene (6 bases). This CDR3 comprises 15 residues. Germline V gives CDR1 SGHRS, CDR2 YFSETQ. Trimming cost V 1 base and J 7 bases, with 12 bases left between them. The CDR3 here is CASSLQGQGNSPLHF. CDR3 nucleotides: TGCGCCAGCAGCTTGCAGGGGCAGGGCAATTCACCCCTCCACTTT.

V is TRBV7-2 and J is TRBJ2-2; maybe TRBD2 (5 bases). Germline values: CDR1 SGHTA, CDR2 FQGNSA. CDR3 length: 17 residues. V was shortened by 4 bases and J by 1 base, with 16 bases between the two germline ends. The CDR3 loop reads CASSSYLDGKNTGELFF. Written as DNA, the CDR3 is TGTGCCAGCAGCTCTTACCTGGACGGGAAGAACACCGGGGAGCTGTTTTTT. Using reference TRBV7-2 and TRBJ2-2 for the parts outside the CDR3, the full variable domain is GAGVSQSPSNKVTEKGKDVELRCDPISGHTALYWYRQSLGQGLEFLIYFQGNSAPDKSGLPSDRFSAERTGGSVSTLTIQRTQQEDSAVYLCASSSYLDGKNTGELFFGEGSRLTVL.

V usage is TRBV6-1 and J usage is TRBJ1-4; D remains unclear. V was trimmed by 2 bases and J by 4 bases, leaving 11 bases between them. CDR3 size: 15 residues. Germline V gene data show CDR1 as MNHNS and CDR2 as SASEGT. The CDR3 DNA follows: TGTGCCAGCAGTGAAAGGCTAGGTGGTAATGAAAAACTGTTTTTT. As protein: CASSERLGGNEKLFF.

V and J are TRBV4-2 and TRBJ1-1; 9 bases fit TRBD1. Trimming at V came to 4 bases and at J to 1 base, leaving 7 bases not matched to a gene. The length of the CDR3 is 16 residues. Germline CDR1 LGHNA, CDR2 YNFKEQ. CDR3 nucleotide sequence: TGTGCCAGCAGCCCACGGACAGGGGCTCCGAACACTGAAGCTTTCTTT. This encodes CASSPRTGAPNTEAFF.

The chain joins TRBV28 to TRBJ1-1; 8 bases line up with TRBD1. The germline CDR1 and CDR2 sequences are MDHEN and SYDVKM. Germline trimming cut 7 bases from V and 2 bases from J; bases unmatched to any gene: 12. The CDR3 is made up of 16 amino acids. CDR3 protein: CASTTTRGRGNTEAFF. Written as DNA, the CDR3 is TGTGCCAGCACTACGACCAGGGGGCGCGGAAACACTGAAGCTTTCTTT.

The chain carries TRBV19 and TRBJ2-1, with TRBD1 identical over 7 bases. CDR1 LNHDA and CDR2 SQIVND come from the germline V gene (reference sequence). After removal of 7 bases from V and 9 bases from J, the junction contained 9 bases not matched to a gene. This CDR3 is 13 amino acids long. CDR3 coding DNA: TGTGCCAGTAAGACGACAGGGACGGTTGAGCAGTTCTTC. Translated, it gives CASKTTGTVEQFF.